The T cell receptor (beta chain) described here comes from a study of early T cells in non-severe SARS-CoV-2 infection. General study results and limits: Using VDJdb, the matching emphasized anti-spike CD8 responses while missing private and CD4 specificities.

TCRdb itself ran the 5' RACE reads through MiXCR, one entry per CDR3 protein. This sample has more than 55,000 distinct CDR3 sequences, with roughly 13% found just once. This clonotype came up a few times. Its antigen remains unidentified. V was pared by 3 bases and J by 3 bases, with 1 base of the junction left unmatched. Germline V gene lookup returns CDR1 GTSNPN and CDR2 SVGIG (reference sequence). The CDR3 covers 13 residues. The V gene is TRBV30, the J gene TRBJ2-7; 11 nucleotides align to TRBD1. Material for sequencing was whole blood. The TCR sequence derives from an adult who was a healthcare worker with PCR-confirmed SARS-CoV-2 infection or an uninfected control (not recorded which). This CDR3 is CAWRGTGGYEQYF. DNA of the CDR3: TGTGCCTGGAGGGGGACAGGGGGCTACGAGCAGTACTTC.